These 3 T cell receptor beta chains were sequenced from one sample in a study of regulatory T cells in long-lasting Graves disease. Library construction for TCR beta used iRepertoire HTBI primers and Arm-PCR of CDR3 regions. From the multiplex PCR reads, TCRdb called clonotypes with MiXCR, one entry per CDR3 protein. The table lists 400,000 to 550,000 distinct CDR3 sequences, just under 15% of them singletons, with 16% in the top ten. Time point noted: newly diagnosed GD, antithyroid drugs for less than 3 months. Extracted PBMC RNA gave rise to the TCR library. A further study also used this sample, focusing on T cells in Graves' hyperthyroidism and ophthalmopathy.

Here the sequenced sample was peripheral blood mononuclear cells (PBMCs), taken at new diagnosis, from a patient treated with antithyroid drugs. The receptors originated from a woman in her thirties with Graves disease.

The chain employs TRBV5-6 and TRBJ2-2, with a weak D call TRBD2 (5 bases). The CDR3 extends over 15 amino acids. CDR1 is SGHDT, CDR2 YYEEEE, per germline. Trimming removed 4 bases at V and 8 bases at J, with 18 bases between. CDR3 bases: TGTGCCAGCAGCCCCGGGAACCCCTGGTCGGGGGAGCTGTTTTTT. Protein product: CASSPGNPWSGELFF.

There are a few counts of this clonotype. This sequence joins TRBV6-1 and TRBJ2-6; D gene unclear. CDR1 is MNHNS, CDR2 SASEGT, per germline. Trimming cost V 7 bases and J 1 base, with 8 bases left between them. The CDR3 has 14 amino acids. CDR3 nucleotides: TGTGCCAGCATGGGGTTTTCTGGGGCCAACGTCCTGACTTTC. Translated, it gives CASMGFSGANVLTF.

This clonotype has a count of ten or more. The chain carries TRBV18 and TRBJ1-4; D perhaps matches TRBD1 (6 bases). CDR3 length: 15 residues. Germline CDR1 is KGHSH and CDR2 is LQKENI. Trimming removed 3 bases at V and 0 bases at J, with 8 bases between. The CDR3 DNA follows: TGTGCCAGCTCACCCCGACAGGCAACTAATGAAAAACTGTTTTTT. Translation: CASSPRQATNEKLFF. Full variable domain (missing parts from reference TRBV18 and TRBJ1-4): NAGVMQNPRHLVRRRGQEARLRCSPMKGHSHVYWYRQLPEEGLKFMVYLQKENIIDESGMPKERFSAEFPKEGPSILRIQQVVRGDSAAYFCASSPRQATNEKLFFGSGTQLSVL.